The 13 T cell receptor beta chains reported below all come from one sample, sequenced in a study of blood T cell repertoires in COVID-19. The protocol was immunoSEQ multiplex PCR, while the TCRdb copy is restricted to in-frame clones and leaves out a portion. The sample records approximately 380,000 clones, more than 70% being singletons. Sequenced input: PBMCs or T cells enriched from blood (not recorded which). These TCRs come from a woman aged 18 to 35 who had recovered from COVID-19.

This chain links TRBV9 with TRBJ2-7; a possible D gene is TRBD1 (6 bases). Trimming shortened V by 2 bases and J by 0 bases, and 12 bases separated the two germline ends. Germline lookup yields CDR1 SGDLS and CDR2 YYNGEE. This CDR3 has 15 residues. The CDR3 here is CASSVTGLLSYEQYF. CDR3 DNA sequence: TGTGCCAGCAGCGTGACAGGTCTTCTCTCCTACGAGCAGTACTTC.

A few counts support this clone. CDR3: CASSGTSGSYEQYF. The DNA for the CDR3 is TGTGCCAGCTCAGGGACTAGCGGTTCCTACGAGCAGTACTTC. This chain connects TRBV2 to TRBJ2-7; TRBD2 matches 11 bases. V lost 8 bases to trimming and J lost 1 base; unmatched junction nucleotides: 4. Germline CDR1 SNHLY, CDR2 FYNNEI. The CDR3 totals 14 residues.

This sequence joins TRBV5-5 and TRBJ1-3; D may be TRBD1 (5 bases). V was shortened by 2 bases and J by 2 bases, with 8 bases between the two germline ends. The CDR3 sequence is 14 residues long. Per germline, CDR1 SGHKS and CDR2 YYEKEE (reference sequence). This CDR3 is CASSLSGTGNTIYF. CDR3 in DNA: TGTGCCAGCAGCTTATCAGGGACTGGAAACACCATATATTTT.

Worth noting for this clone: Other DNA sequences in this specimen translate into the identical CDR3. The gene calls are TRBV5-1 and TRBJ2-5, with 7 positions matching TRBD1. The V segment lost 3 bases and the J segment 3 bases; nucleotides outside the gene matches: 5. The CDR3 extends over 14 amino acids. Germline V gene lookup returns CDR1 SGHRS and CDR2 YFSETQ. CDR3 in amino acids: CASSSAGGKETQYF. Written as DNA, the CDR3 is TGCGCCAGCAGCTCAGCAGGGGGTAAAGAGACCCAGTACTTC.

The CDR3 sequence is CASRGSGQETQYF. In DNA, the CDR3 is TGTGCCAGCAGGGGTAGCGGGCAAGAGACCCAGTACTTC. The chain employs TRBV7-2 and TRBJ2-5, with 7 bases identical to TRBD2. V lost 6 bases, J lost 2 bases, and 3 bases stayed unmatched. This CDR3 contains 13 residues. CDR1 and CDR2 (germline): SGHTA, FQGNSA.

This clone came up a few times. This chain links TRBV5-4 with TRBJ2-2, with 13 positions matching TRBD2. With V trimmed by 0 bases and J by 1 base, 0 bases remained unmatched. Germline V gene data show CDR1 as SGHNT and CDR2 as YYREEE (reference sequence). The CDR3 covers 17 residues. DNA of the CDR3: TGTGCCAGCAGCTTGGGACTAGCGGGGGGGAACACCGGGGAGCTGTTTTTT. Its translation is CASSLGLAGGNTGELFF.

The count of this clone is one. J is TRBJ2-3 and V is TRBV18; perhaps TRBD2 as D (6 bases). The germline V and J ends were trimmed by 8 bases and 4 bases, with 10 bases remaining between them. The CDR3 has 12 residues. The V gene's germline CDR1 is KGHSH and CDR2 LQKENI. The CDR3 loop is CASQGGSDTQYF. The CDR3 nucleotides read TGTGCCAGCCAAGGAGGGTCAGATACGCAGTATTTT. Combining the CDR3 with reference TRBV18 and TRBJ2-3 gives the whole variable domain NAGVMQNPRHLVRRRGQEARLRCSPMKGHSHVYWYRQLPEEGLKFMVYLQKENIIDESGMPKERFSAEFPKEGPSILRIQQVVRGDSAAYFCASQGGSDTQYFGPGTRLTVL.

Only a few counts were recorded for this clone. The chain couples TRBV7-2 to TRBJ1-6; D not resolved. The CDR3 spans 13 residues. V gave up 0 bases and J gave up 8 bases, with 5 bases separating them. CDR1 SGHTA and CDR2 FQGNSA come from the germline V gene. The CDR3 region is CASSLAQDSPLHF. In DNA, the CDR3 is TGTGCCAGCAGCTTAGCCCAGGATTCACCCCTCCACTTT.

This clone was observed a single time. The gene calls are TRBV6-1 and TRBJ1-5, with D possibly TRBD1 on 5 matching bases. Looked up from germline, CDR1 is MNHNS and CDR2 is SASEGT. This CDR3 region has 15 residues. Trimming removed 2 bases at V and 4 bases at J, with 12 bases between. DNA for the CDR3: TGTGCCAGCAGTGAAATTCCAGGGATGAATCAGCCCCAGCATTTT. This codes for CASSEIPGMNQPQHF.

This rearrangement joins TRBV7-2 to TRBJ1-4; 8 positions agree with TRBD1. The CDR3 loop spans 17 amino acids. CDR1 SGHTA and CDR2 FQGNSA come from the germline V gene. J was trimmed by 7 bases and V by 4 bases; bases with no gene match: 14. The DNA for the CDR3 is TGTGCCAGCAGCTATACCGCCGCCGGGACAGGATTTGAAAAACTGTTTTTT. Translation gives CASSYTAAGTGFEKLFF.

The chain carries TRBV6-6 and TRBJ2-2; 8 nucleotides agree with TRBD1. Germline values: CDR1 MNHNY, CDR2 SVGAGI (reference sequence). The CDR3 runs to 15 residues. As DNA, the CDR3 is TGTGCTGAAGGTCAGGGGGCTTGGGGCACCGGGGAGCTGTTTTTT. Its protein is CAEGQGAWGTGELFF.

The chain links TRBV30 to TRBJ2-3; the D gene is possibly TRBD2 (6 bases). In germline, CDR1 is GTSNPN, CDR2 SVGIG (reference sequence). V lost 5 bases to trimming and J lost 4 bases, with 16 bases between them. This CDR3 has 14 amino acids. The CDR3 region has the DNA TGTGCCTGGGGTGGGGACTCGAAGGCAGATACGCAGTATTTT. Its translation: CAWGGDSKADTQYF. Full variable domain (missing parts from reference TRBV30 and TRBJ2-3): SQTIHQWPATLVQPVGSPLSLECTVEGTSNPNLYWYRQAAGRGLQLLFYSVGIGQISSEVPQNLSASRPQDRQFILSSKKLLLSDSGFYLCAWGGDSKADTQYFGPGTRLTVL.

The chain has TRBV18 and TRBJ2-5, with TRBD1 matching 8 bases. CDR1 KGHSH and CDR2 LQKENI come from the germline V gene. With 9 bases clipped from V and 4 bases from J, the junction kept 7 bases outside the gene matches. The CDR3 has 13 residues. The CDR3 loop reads CASRTGGGETQYF. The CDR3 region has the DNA TGTGCCAGTCGTACAGGGGGAGGAGAGACCCAGTACTTC.